The clone carrying this T cell receptor (beta chain) was seen a single time. The CDR3 has 17 amino acids. With V trimmed by 1 base and J by 1 base, 9 bases remained unmatched. Germline lookup yields CDR1 GTSNPN and CDR2 SVGIG (reference sequence). This specimen comes from a study of blood T cell repertoires in COVID-19. Study in general: Samples representing acute and convalescent COVID-19 were sourced from the United States, Italy and Spain. Sources were T cells, B-cell-depleted T cells, or PBMCs; the material itself was cDNA or gDNA.

Original analysis: Estimated nucleated cell counts came from reference gene primer amplification. Clones were read by immunoSEQ multiplex PCR, and TCRdb kept only the in-frame ones, dropping some. V, J and clone size were drawn from that table, and D and trimming were deduced from the DNA. The table has approximately 190,000 clones, under 90% seen once. The chain links TRBV30 to TRBJ2-3; 9 bases are a match to TRBD2. Sequenced: peripheral blood. The TCR sequence derives from a man in his thirties or forties with active or convalescent COVID-19. The CDR3 sequence: CAWSERGAFRRTDTQYF. The CDR3 nucleotides read TGTGCCTGGAGTGAGCGGGGGGCGTTCCGGCGCACAGATACGCAGTATTTT.